These 18 T cell receptor beta chains were all obtained from the same sample, sequenced in a study of blood T cell repertoires in COVID-19. TCRdb keeps only in-frame clones here, not all; method: immunoSEQ multiplex PCR. The sample has under 350,000 clones; approximately 83% are singletons. The sample comprised PBMCs or T cells enriched from blood (not recorded which). These receptors all stem from a woman between 40 and 55 years old with acute COVID-19.

This sequence joins TRBV2 and TRBJ2-3; 9 bases match TRBD2. V was clipped by 2 bases and J by 4 bases; unmatched bases: 4. Per germline, CDR1 SNHLY and CDR2 FYNNEI. The CDR3 has 15 amino acids. DNA for the CDR3: TGTGCCAGCAGTGAATCCGGCGGGAGGGCAGATACGCAGTATTTT. Its translation is CASSESGGRADTQYF.

With regard to this clone: Compared with germline, one end of the junction differs, possibly owing to a read error. The chain carries TRBV11-2 and TRBJ1-3, with D unresolved. This CDR3 region has 15 residues. Germline V gives CDR1 SGHAT, CDR2 FQNNGV. The CDR3 reads CASSSLLGSRNTIYF. In DNA form, the CDR3 reads TGTGCCAGCAGCTCCCTACTAGGCTCTAGAAACACCATATATTTT.

Points on this clone: This specimen includes other DNA sequences encoding the same CDR3. The gene calls are TRBV11-3 and TRBJ2-1, with TRBD2 matching 9 bases. Germline V gives CDR1 SGHNT, CDR2 YENEEA. This CDR3 spans 15 amino acids. V was pared by 5 bases and J by 4 bases, with 6 bases of the junction left unmatched. The CDR3 is CASSLLAGGYNEQFF. The DNA for the CDR3 is TGTGCCAGCAGCCTGCTGGCGGGGGGGTACAATGAGCAGTTCTTC. The full variable domain, its missing parts supplied by reference TRBV11-3 and TRBJ2-1, is EAGVVQSPRYKIIEKKQPVAFWCNPISGHNTLYWYLQNLGQGPELLIRYENEEAVDDSQLPKDRFSAERLKGVDSTLKIQPAELGDSAVYLCASSLLAGGYNEQFFGPGTRLTVL.

This clone was seen only once. The chain employs TRBV5-4 and TRBJ2-3; D is perhaps TRBD2 (6 bases). The CDR3 sequence is 14 residues long. V gave up 4 bases and J gave up 3 bases, with 12 bases separating them. The germline V gene encodes CDR1 SGHNT and CDR2 YYREEE (reference sequence). The CDR3: CASSPGLTTDTQYF. CDR3 nucleotides: TGTGCCAGCAGCCCGGGACTTACAACAGATACGCAGTATTTT.

The chain joins TRBV6-6 to TRBJ2-3; 8 bases agree with TRBD2. Per germline, CDR1 MNHNY and CDR2 SVGAGI (reference sequence). This CDR3 has 14 residues. Germline trimming cut 6 bases from V and 6 bases from J; bases unmatched to any gene: 8. CDR3 region: CASSERGTPDTQYF. CDR3 nucleotide sequence: TGTGCCAGCAGCGAGCGGGGGACACCCGATACGCAGTATTTT.

The chain joins TRBV7-2 to TRBJ1-2; a possible D gene is TRBD1 (6 bases). Germline V lookup: CDR1 SGHTA, CDR2 FQGNSA. V shed 1 base and J shed 7 bases, with 10 bases lying between them. The CDR3 runs to 13 residues. CDR3 sequence: CASSLGTVAGYTF. The CDR3 region has the DNA TGTGCCAGCAGCTTAGGGACAGTCGCTGGCTACACCTTC.

The rearrangement joins TRBV2 to TRBJ1-2, with 7 bases identical to TRBD1. The CDR3 spans 14 residues. Germline V gene sequence: CDR1 SNHLY, CDR2 FYNNEI. The trim removed 5 bases at V and 4 bases at J, leaving 7 bases unmatched. This chain's CDR3 is CASSPRQGGYGYTF. In nucleotides, the CDR3 is TGTGCCAGCAGTCCCCGACAGGGAGGCTATGGCTACACCTTC.

The J gene is TRBJ2-7, the V gene TRBV7-9; D is unresolved. Germline assignment: CDR1 SEHNR and CDR2 FQNEAQ (reference sequence). The CDR3 totals 13 residues. V was clipped by 5 bases and J by 3 bases, with 11 bases between them. CDR3 nucleotide sequence: TGTGCCAGCAGCGGCTCCCCCCGCTACGAGCAGTACTTC. It translates to CASSGSPRYEQYF.

This clone came up a few times. The V and J genes are TRBV5-5 and TRBJ1-5; 7 bases line up with TRBD1. The V gene end was trimmed by 0 bases and the J gene end by 1 base; junction bases not matched to a gene: 1. The germline V gene encodes CDR1 SGHKS and CDR2 YYEKEE (reference sequence). This CDR3 contains 15 residues. The CDR3 region is CASSLVQGSNQPQHF. The CDR3 DNA reads as TGTGCCAGCAGCTTGGTACAGGGGAGCAATCAGCCCCAGCATTTT.

The chain links TRBV19 to TRBJ2-2, with 8 positions matching TRBD1. This CDR3 spans 15 amino acids. Per germline, CDR1 LNHDA and CDR2 SQIVND (reference sequence). The J segment lost 2 bases and the V segment lost 7 bases, leaving 6 bases of the junction unmatched. In DNA form, the CDR3 reads TGTGCCAGTATTCCGGGACAGGTCAACACCGGGGAGCTGTTTTTT. The encoded protein is CASIPGQVNTGELFF.

The rearrangement links TRBV5-6 to TRBJ1-5; tentatively, D is TRBD1 (6 bases). The V end lost 1 base, the J end lost 4 bases, and 12 bases lay between the germline ends. The germline CDR1 and CDR2 sequences are SGHDT and YYEEEE. This CDR3 is built from 15 residues. The DNA for the CDR3 is TGTGCCAGCAGCTTGTTCAGGGGTGGGAATCAGCCCCAGCATTTT. Encoded protein: CASSLFRGGNQPQHF.

The V call is TRBV2, the J call TRBJ2-7, with TRBD1 identical over 9 bases. The germline gives CDR1 SNHLY, CDR2 FYNNEI. With 6 bases clipped from V and 5 bases from J, the junction kept 23 bases outside the gene matches. This CDR3 has 19 residues. This chain's CDR3 is CASRDRDRDRVEIADEQYF. CDR3 DNA sequence: TGTGCCAGCAGGGACCGGGACAGGGATCGAGTCGAAATTGCCGACGAGCAGTACTTC.

A word on this clone: The sample has other DNA sequences that encode this CDR3 too. The chain employs TRBV4-3 and TRBJ2-7; weak D call: TRBD1 (5 bases). With 0 bases removed from V and 3 bases from J, the gap between germline ends came to 6 bases. This CDR3 is built from 13 residues. The germline V gene has CDR1 LGHNA and CDR2 YSLEER. The CDR3 bases are TGCGCCAGCAGCCAAGACAGGGACTACGAGCAGTACTTC. It translates to CASSQDRDYEQYF.

The chain couples TRBV6-2 or TRBV6-3 to TRBJ1-1; maybe TRBD1 (5 bases). V dropped 5 bases and J dropped 5 bases, with 18 bases sitting between them. Germline CDR1 and CDR2: MNHEY and SVGEGT. The CDR3 loop spans 15 amino acids. CDR3 residues: CASSKRRTEGTEAFF. In nucleotides, the CDR3 is TGTGCCAGCAGTAAAAGAAGGACGGAGGGGACTGAAGCTTTCTTT.

The chain uses TRBV18 and TRBJ1-2; D call uncertain. The CDR3 has 14 residues. Germline V lookup: CDR1 KGHSH, CDR2 LQKENI. The V end lost 3 bases, the J end lost 2 bases, and 10 bases lay between the germline ends. In DNA, the CDR3 is TGTGCCAGCTCACCCTCAGCACAGAACTATGGCTACACCTTC. Its protein product is CASSPSAQNYGYTF.

A remark on this clone: The same CDR3 arises from other DNA sequences in this sample as well. The chain joins TRBV4-3 to TRBJ1-1; D ambiguous. The V end was cut by 1 base, the J end by 1 base, with 7 bases between. The CDR3 has 14 amino acids. Germline CDR1 and CDR2: LGHNA and YSLEER. The CDR3 DNA follows: TGCGCCAGCAGCCAAGTATCAGGGAACACTGAAGCTTTCTTT. Residues: CASSQVSGNTEAFF.

V and J are TRBV10-3 and TRBJ1-4, with a weak D call TRBD1 (5 bases). V lost 0 bases and J lost 1, with 9 bases in between. The germline V gene has CDR1 ENHRY and CDR2 SYGVKD. CDR3 size: 16 residues. CDR3 nucleotides: TGTGCCATCAGTGAGTCGCCGGGGGTAACTAATGAAAAACTGTTTTTT. As protein: CAISESPGVTNEKLFF.

This chain uses TRBV6-2 or TRBV6-3 with TRBJ2-1, with a weak D call TRBD2 (6 bases). This CDR3 spans 19 amino acids. The V gene lost 5 bases and the J gene lost 5 bases, with 28 bases spanning the gap. Looked up from germline, CDR1 is MNHEY and CDR2 is SVGEGT. The CDR3 DNA reads TGTGCCAGCAGTAAATCGTTAGGGCCCGGGGGATACACTAACAATGAGCAGTTCTTC. It translates to CASSKSLGPGGYTNNEQFF.